The 7 T cell receptor beta chains reported below all come from one sample, sequenced in a study of CD8 T cells in Susac syndrome. An amount of RNA that ranged from roughly 0.45 to 1 ug was reverse transcribed with random hexamers. TCRdb re-called the immunoSEQ multiplex PCR reads through MiXCR, storing one row per CDR3 protein. The table lists 250,000 to 300,000 distinct CDR3 sequences, roughly 84% of them singletons. The sequenced material came from CD8+ T cells from PBMCs. Source of these receptors: a human donor with multiple sclerosis.

This rearrangement joins TRBV28 to TRBJ1-2; D gene unclear. Germline CDR1 reads MDHEN; CDR2 reads SYDVKM. Trimming left V 6 bases short and J 8 bases short, with 19 bases between. The CDR3 length is 14 residues. The DNA for the CDR3 is TGTGCCAGCAGCCCCCCCCAGAGGGTCGGCGGCTACACCTTC. This gives the protein CASSPPQRVGGYTF.

V is TRBV29-1 and J is TRBJ2-1; no definite D call. Germline V lookup: CDR1 SQVTM, CDR2 ANQGSEA. The V gene lost 4 bases and the J gene lost 9 bases, with 10 bases spanning the gap. CDR3 length: 11 amino acids. CDR3 in amino acids: CSVVVLGEQFF. CDR3 nucleotides: TGCAGCGTTGTAGTTCTAGGTGAGCAGTTCTTC.

The chain joins TRBV28 to TRBJ2-1, with 8 bases that match TRBD2. Germline values: CDR1 MDHEN, CDR2 SYDVKM. This CDR3 comprises 15 residues. J lost 5 bases, V lost 3 bases, and 6 bases had no gene match. Here the CDR3 DNA reads TGTGCCAGCAGTTTTGGAGGTAGCGGGGACAATGAGCAGTTCTTC. Translated: CASSFGGSGDNEQFF.

This chain connects TRBV28 to TRBJ2-1, with a tentative D call TRBD2 (7 bases). Trimming removed 5 bases from V and 13 bases from J, with 15 bases in between. This CDR3 has 12 amino acids. The germline V gene encodes CDR1 MDHEN and CDR2 SYDVKM. DNA for the CDR3: TGTGCCAGCAGTGCTGGGGGGGCGGCCCAGTTCTTC. Translating it yields CASSAGGAAQFF.

This chain links TRBV6-5 with TRBJ1-2; TRBD1 aligns across 7 bases. V gave up 4 bases and J gave up 1 base; unmatched junction bases: 6. CDR3 size: 15 residues. CDR1 MNHEY and CDR2 SVGAGI come from the germline V gene. The CDR3 loop is CASSFRDSLNYGYTF. The CDR3, as DNA: TGTGCCAGCAGTTTCCGGGACAGCCTTAACTATGGCTACACCTTC.

This clonotype was found a few times. Here the CDR3 reads CASHTGGVPNYGYTF. CDR3 sequence (DNA): TGTGCCAGCCATACGGGGGGGGTACCCAACTATGGCTACACCTTC. The rearrangement joins TRBV6-1 to TRBJ1-2; D is possibly TRBD1 (5 bases). Germline CDR1 is MNHNS and CDR2 is SASEGT. This CDR3 comprises 15 residues. The ends were cut back, 8 bases at V and 2 bases at J, with 18 bases in the middle.

The gene calls are TRBV5-6 and TRBJ1-2; D uncertain. The CDR3 has 12 amino acids. Germline V gives CDR1 SGHDT, CDR2 YYEEEE. The germline V and J ends were trimmed by 1 base and 3 bases, with 4 bases remaining between them. The CDR3 nucleotides read TGTGCCAGCAGCTTGTCACACTATGGCTACACCTTC. Its translation is CASSLSHYGYTF.